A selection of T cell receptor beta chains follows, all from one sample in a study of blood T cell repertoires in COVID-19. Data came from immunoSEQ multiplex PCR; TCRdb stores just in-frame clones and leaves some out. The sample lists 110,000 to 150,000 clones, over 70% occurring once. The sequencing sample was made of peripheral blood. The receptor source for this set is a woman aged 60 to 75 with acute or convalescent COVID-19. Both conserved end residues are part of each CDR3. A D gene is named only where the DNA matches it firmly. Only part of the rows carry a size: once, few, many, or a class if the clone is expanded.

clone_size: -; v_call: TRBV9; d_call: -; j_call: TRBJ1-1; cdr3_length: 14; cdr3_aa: CASASGERNTEAFF; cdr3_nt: TGTGCCAGCGCCTCGGGGGAGAGGAACACTGAAGCTTTCTTT
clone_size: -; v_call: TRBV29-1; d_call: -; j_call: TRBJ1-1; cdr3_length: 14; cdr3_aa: CSGTAGTPNTEAFF; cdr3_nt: TGCAGCGGGACTGCCGGGACACCGAACACTGAAGCTTTCTTT
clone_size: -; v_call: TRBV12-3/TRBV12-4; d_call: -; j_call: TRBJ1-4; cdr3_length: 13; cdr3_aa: CASSLGENEKLFF; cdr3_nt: TGTGCCAGCAGTTTAGGCGAGAATGAAAAACTGTTTTTT
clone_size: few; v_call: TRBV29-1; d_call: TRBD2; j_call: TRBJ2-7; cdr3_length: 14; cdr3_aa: CSVGGGLASYEQYF; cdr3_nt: TGCAGCGTTGGGGGGGGACTAGCCTCCTACGAGCAGTACTTC
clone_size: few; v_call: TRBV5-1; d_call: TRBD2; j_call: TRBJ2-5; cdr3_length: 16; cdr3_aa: CASSRDGAGGKETQYF; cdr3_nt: TGCGCCAGCAGCCGTGACGGGGCGGGAGGTAAAGAGACCCAGTACTTC
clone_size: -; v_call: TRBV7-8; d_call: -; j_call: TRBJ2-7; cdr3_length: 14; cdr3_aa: CASSLADREGEQYF; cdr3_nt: TGTGCCAGCAGCTTAGCGGACAGGGAGGGCGAGCAGTACTTC
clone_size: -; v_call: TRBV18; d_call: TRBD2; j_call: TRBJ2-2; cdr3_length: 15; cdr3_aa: CASSIAGVNTGELFF; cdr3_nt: TGTGCCAGCTCAATCGCGGGAGTGAACACCGGGGAGCTGTTTTTT
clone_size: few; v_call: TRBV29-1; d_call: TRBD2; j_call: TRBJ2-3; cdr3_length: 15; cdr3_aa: CSVEDQLAPAHTQYF; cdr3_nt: TGCAGCGTTGAAGATCAACTAGCGCCCGCTCATACGCAGTATTTT
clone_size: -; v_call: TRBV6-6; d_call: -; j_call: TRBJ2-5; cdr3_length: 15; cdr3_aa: CASSYVGASQETQYF; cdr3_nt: TGTGCCAGCAGTTACGTGGGGGCCTCCCAAGAGACCCAGTACTTC
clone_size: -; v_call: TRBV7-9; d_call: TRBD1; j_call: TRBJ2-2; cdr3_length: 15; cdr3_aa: CASSQGQFNTGELFF; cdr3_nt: TGTGCCAGCAGCCAGGGACAGTTTAACACCGGGGAGCTGTTTTTT
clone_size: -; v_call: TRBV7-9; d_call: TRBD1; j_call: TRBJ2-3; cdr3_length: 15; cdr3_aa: CASSHTGGITDTQYF; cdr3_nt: TGTGCCAGCAGCCATACAGGGGGGATCACAGATACGCAGTATTTT
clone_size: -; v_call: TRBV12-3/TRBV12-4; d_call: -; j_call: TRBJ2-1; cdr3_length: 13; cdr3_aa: CASSLGLKNEQFF; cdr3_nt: TGTGCCAGCAGTTTGGGCTTAAAGAATGAGCAGTTCTTC
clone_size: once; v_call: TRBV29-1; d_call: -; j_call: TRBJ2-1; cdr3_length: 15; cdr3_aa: CSVEDPRSSYNEQFF; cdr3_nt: TGCAGCGTTGAAGATCCCCGGAGCTCCTACAATGAGCAGTTCTTC
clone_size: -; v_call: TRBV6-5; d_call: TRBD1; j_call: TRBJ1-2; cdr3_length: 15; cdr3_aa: CASSWRDRLERGYTF; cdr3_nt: TGTGCCAGCAGTTGGAGGGACAGGCTAGAGAGAGGCTACACCTTC
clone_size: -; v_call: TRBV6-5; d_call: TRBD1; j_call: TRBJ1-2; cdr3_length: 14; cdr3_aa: CASNRDRGAYGYTF; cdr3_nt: TGTGCCTCAAACCGGGACAGGGGCGCCTATGGCTACACCTTC
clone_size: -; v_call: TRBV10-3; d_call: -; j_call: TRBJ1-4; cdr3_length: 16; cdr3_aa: CAISGGTGSVVEKLFF; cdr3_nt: TGTGCCATCAGCGGCGGTACGGGAAGCGTTGTTGAAAAACTGTTTTTT
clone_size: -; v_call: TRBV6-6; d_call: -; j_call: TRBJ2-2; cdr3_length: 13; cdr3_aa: CAGTRTLTGELFF; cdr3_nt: TGTGCCGGTACTCGAACCCTGACCGGGGAGCTGTTTTTT
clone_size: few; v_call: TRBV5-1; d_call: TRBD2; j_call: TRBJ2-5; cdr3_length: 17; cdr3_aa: CASSPRLAGGFQETQYF; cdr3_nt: TGCGCCAGCAGCCCCCGACTAGCGGGAGGCTTCCAAGAGACCCAGTACTTC
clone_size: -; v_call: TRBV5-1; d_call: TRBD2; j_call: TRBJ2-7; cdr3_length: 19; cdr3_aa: CASSSDGLAGGPLGSEQYF; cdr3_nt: TGCGCCAGCAGCTCGGACGGACTAGCGGGAGGGCCGTTGGGGTCCGAGCAGTACTTC
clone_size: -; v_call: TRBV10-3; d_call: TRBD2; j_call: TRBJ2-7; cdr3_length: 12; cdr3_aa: CAAGTSPYEQYF; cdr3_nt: TGTGCCGCGGGGACTAGCCCCTACGAGCAGTACTTC
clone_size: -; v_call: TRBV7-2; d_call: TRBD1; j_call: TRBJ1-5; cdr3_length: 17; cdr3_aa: CASSPRTGTRRNQPQHF; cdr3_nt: TGTGCCAGCAGCCCTAGGACAGGGACCCGCCGGAATCAGCCCCAGCATTTT
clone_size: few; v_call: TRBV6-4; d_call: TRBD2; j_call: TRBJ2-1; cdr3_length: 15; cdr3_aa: CASSDRLAGYNEQFF; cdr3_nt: TGTGCCAGCAGCGATCGACTAGCGGGTTACAATGAGCAGTTCTTC
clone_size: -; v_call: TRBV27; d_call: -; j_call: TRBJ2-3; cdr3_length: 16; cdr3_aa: CASRVITFRFADTQYF; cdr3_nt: TGTGCCAGCCGTGTAATAACTTTCAGGTTTGCAGATACGCAGTATTTT
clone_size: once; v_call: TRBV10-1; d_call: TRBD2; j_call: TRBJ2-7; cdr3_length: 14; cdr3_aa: CASSDGTSVAPQYF; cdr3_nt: TGCGCCAGCAGTGATGGGACTAGCGTAGCTCCGCAGTACTTC
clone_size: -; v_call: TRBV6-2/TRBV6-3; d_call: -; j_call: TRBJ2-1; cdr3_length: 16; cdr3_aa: CASSYLTGVSYNEQFF; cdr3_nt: TGTGCCAGCAGTTATCTAACGGGAGTCTCCTACAATGAGCAGTTCTTC
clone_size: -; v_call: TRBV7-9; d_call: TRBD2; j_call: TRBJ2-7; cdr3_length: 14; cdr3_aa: CASSFSGRLGEQYF; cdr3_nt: TGTGCCAGCAGCTTTAGCGGGAGGCTAGGGGAGCAGTACTTC
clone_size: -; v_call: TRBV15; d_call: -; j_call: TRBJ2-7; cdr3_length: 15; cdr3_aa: CATSRQGTSRDEQYF; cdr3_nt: TGTGCCACCAGCAGACAGGGAACCTCTCGGGACGAGCAGTACTTC
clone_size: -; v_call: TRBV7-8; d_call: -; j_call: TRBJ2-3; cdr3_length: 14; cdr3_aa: CASSQGASSDTQYF; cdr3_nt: TGTGCCAGCAGCCAAGGGGCTAGTTCAGATACGCAGTATTTT
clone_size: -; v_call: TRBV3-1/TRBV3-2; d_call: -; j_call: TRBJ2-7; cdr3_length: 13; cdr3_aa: CASSPRSFREQYF; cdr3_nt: TGTGCCAGCAGTCCGCGTTCCTTTCGAGAGCAGTACTTC
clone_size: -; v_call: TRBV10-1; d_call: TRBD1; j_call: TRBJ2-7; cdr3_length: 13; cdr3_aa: CAPTGTGWYEQYF; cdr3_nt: TGCGCCCCGACCGGGACAGGGTGGTACGAGCAGTACTTC
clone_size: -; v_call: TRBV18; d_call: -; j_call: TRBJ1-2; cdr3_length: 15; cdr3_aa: CASSPPRSILYGYTF; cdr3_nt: TGTGCCAGCTCACCACCGAGGTCCATACTATATGGCTACACCTTC
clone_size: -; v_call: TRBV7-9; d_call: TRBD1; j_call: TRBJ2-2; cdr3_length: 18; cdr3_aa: CASSLQGARNQNTGELFF; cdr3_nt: TGTGCCAGCAGCTTACAGGGGGCGCGGAATCAAAACACCGGGGAGCTGTTTTTT
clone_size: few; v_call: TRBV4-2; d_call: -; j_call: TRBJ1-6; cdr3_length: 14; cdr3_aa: CASRRGSLDSPLHF; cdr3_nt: TGTGCCAGCAGACGGGGGAGCTTAGATTCACCCCTCCACTTT
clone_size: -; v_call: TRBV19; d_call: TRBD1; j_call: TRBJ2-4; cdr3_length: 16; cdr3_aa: CPPPGQGGVAKNIQYF; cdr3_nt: TGCCCCCCTCCGGGACAGGGGGGAGTAGCCAAAAACATTCAGTACTTC
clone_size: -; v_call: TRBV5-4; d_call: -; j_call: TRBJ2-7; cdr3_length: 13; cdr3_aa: CASSLIDSYEQYF; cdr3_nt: TGTGCCAGCAGCTTGATAGACTCCTACGAGCAGTACTTC
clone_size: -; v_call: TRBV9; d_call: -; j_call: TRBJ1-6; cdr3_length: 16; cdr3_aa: CASSVASPGNGSPLHF; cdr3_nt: TGTGCCAGCAGCGTAGCTTCGCCAGGGAATGGTTCACCCCTCCACTTT
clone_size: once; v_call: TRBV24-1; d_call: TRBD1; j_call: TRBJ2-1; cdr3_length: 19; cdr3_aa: CATSEDRGLSGGKYNEQFF; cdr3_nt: TGTGCCACCAGTGAGGACAGGGGGCTCTCCGGGGGAAAATACAATGAGCAGTTCTTC
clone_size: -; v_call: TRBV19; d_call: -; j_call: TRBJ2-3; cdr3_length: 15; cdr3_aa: CASSTWFGGTDTQYF; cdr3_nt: TGTGCCAGTAGTACTTGGTTCGGGGGCACAGATACGCAGTATTTT
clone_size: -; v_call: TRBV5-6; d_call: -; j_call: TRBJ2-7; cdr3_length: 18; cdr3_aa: CASSSAKTPSWWAEEQYF; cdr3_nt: TGTGCCAGCAGCTCAGCAAAAACCCCATCATGGTGGGCTGAAGAGCAGTACTTC
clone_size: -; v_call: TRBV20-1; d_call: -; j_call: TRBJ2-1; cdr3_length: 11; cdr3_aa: CSATLRESQFF; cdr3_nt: TGCAGTGCAACCCTCCGGGAGTCGCAGTTCTTC
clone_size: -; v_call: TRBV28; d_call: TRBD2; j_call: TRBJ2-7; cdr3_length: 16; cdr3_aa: CASSPAGGSSLYEQYF; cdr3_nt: TGTGCCAGCAGCCCCGCGGGAGGCAGTTCGCTCTACGAGCAGTACTTC
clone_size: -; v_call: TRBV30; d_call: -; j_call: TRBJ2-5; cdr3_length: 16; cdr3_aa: CAWSVLSSRYQETQYF; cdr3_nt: TGTGCCTGGAGTGTTTTATCAAGCCGGTACCAAGAGACCCAGTACTTC
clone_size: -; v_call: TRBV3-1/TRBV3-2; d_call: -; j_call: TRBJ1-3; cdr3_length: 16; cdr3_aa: CASSQPTEGTGNTIYF; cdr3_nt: TGTGCCAGCAGCCAACCGACGGAGGGGACTGGAAACACCATATATTTT
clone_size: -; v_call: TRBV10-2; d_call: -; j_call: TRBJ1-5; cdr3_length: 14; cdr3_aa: CASSSWGEDQPQHF; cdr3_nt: TGCGCCAGCAGTAGTTGGGGGGAAGATCAGCCCCAGCATTTT
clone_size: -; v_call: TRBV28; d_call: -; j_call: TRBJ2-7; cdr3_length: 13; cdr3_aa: CASRGFGSYEQYF; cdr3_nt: TGTGCCAGCAGGGGTTTCGGGTCCTACGAGCAGTACTTC
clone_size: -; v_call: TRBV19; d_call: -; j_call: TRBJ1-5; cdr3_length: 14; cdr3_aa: CASSLGRGNQPQHF; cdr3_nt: TGTGCCAGTTCGTTGGGGAGAGGCAATCAGCCCCAGCATTTT
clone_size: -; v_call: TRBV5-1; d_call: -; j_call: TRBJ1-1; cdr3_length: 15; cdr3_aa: CASSLRRGLNTEAFF; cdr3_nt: TGCGCCAGCAGCTTGAGGCGGGGACTGAACACTGAAGCTTTCTTT